These T cell receptor beta chains were read from a single sample in a study of T cell changes during pregnancy in multiple sclerosis. Only in-frame clones appear in the TCRdb table, and some are missing; sequencing was by immunoSEQ multiplex PCR. The sample shows about 31,000 clones, roughly 89% of them seen only once. The sequencing used CD8+ T cells from peripheral blood mononuclear cells, collected in the first trimester of pregnancy. The receptors were gathered from a female donor with multiple sclerosis, enrolled in a pregnancy study. The CDR3 runs from the conserved cysteine through the conserved F or W. D genes are given only for firm matches. A row's size may be missing; if present it is once, few, many or a size class.

>TRBV28|TRBD1|TRBJ1-5|NA
CASSFYAGTGFNQPQHF
TGTGCCAGCAGTTTCTACGCGGGGACAGGCTTCAATCAGCCCCAGCATTTT
>TRBV30|TRBD1|TRBJ1-5|NA
CAWSGGTGAQPQHF
TGTGCCTGGAGCGGAGGGACAGGGGCTCAGCCCCAGCATTTT
>TRBV6-5|NA|TRBJ2-7|NA
CASSRYSYEQYF
TGTGCCAGCAGTCGATACAGCTACGAGCAGTACTTC
>TRBV6-5|NA|TRBJ1-3|NA
CASSAGGASGNTIYF
TGTGCCAGCAGTGCGGGCGGGGCCTCTGGAAACACCATATATTTT
>TRBV7-7|TRBD2|TRBJ2-5|NA
CASSFRLAGMETQYF
TGTGCTAGCAGCTTCCGACTAGCGGGAATGGAGACCCAGTACTTC
>TRBV27|NA|TRBJ1-2|once
CASSSDSSYGYTF
TGTGCCAGCAGTTCGGACAGCTCTTATGGCTACACCTTC
>TRBV7-3|TRBD2|TRBJ2-2|NA
CASSYGAGGTGELFF
TGTGCCAGCAGCTATGGAGCGGGGGGGACAGGGGAGCTGTTTTTT
>TRBV15|NA|TRBJ1-1|NA
CATSRDDFSEAFF
TGTGCCACCAGCAGAGATGATTTCAGTGAAGCTTTCTTT
>TRBV7-9|NA|TRBJ2-1|NA
CASSLLPPSNEQFF
TGTGCCAGCAGCTTACTCCCCCCGAGCAATGAGCAGTTCTTC
>TRBV19|NA|TRBJ1-4|NA
CASSILPGSSEKLFF
TGTGCCAGTAGTATCTTGCCAGGAAGCAGTGAAAAACTGTTTTTT
>TRBV27|TRBD1|TRBJ2-7|NA
CASSSGTGLSGEQYF
TGTGCCAGCAGTTCCGGGACAGGATTGAGTGGCGAGCAGTACTTC
>TRBV6-1|TRBD1|TRBJ2-7|NA
CASTWDRGNEQYF
TGTGCCAGCACGTGGGACAGGGGCAACGAGCAGTACTTC
>TRBV5-6|TRBD1|TRBJ1-1|few
CASSTTGLGTEAFF
TGTGCCAGCAGCACGACAGGGCTTGGCACTGAAGCTTTCTTT
>TRBV7-9|TRBD1|TRBJ2-7|once
CASSLRTGTYEQYF
TGTGCCAGCAGCCTCCGGACAGGCACCTACGAGCAGTACTTC
>TRBV5-1|TRBD1|TRBJ2-7|NA
CASSLAGTGGEQYF
TGCGCCAGCAGCTTGGCCGGGACAGGGGGCGAGCAGTACTTC
>TRBV19|NA|TRBJ2-7|NA
CASSSTASPTYEQYF
TGTGCCAGTAGTTCCACCGCATCCCCTACCTACGAGCAGTACTTC
>TRBV7-9|TRBD2|TRBJ2-2|NA
CASSLSGRGPASTGELFF
TGTGCCAGCAGCTTAAGCGGGAGAGGACCAGCATCCACCGGGGAGCTGTTTTTT
>TRBV9|NA|TRBJ1-4|NA
CASSVAGYRDKLFF
TGTGCCAGCAGCGTAGCTGGGTACAGGGACAAACTGTTTTTT
>TRBV27|TRBD1|TRBJ1-1|NA
CASSFQGANTEAFF
TGTGCCAGCAGTTTCCAGGGGGCGAACACTGAAGCTTTCTTT
>TRBV5-6|TRBD1|TRBJ1-6|NA
CASSFGQGNSPLHF
TGTGCCAGCAGCTTCGGACAGGGGAATTCACCCCTCCACTTT
>TRBV30|NA|TRBJ2-1|NA
CAWSGGGGAHNEQFF
TGTGCCTGGAGTGGGGGAGGGGGGGCCCACAATGAGCAGTTCTTC
>TRBV28|NA|TRBJ1-5|NA
CASSLIVSSQPQHF
TGTGCCAGCAGTTTAATCGTTTCCAGTCAGCCCCAGCATTTT
>TRBV6-5|NA|TRBJ1-2|NA
CASSLAANYGYTF
TGTGCCAGCAGCCTAGCTGCTAACTATGGCTACACCTTC
>TRBV30|TRBD2|TRBJ2-2|NA
CAFSGSGTTGELFF
TGTGCCTTCAGCGGGAGCGGGACCACCGGGGAGCTGTTTTTT
>TRBV5-5|TRBD1|TRBJ1-2|NA
CASSSGGTGSGYTF
TGTGCCAGCAGCTCGGGCGGGACAGGGAGCGGCTACACCTTC
>TRBV7-9|TRBD2|TRBJ2-3|NA
CASSISGISTDTQYF
TGTGCCAGCAGTATCAGCGGGATTAGCACAGATACGCAGTATTTT
>TRBV11-1|TRBD2|TRBJ2-2|NA
CASSTGTTNTGELFF
TGTGCCAGCAGCACCGGGACTACCAACACCGGGGAGCTGTTTTTT
>TRBV28|TRBD2|TRBJ2-3|NA
CASKGGRRPSTDTQYF
TGTGCCAGCAAAGGCGGGAGACGACCGAGCACAGATACGCAGTATTTT
>TRBV7-9|TRBD2|TRBJ2-3|NA
CASSPGLAGATDTQYF
TGTGCCAGCAGCCCAGGACTAGCGGGGGCCACAGATACGCAGTATTTT
>TRBV7-3|TRBD2|TRBJ2-7|NA
CASSMGVGGSYEQYF
TGTGCCAGCAGTATGGGTGTGGGCGGGAGTTACGAGCAGTACTTC
>TRBV9|NA|TRBJ1-1|NA
CASSLGLLGTEAFF
TGTGCCAGCAGCTTGGGACTCCTGGGGACTGAAGCTTTCTTT
>TRBV25-1|TRBD2|TRBJ2-1|NA
CASSGGSVRRWDEQFF
TGTGCCAGCAGTGGCGGGAGTGTAAGAAGGTGGGATGAGCAGTTCTTC
>TRBV7-9|NA|TRBJ1-3|NA
CASSTPTRRSGNTIYF
TGTGCCAGCAGCACCCCGACGCGGCGGTCGGGAAACACCATATATTTT
>TRBV15|TRBD1|TRBJ2-7|once
CATSTGQGYEQYF
TGTGCCACCAGCACGGGACAGGGATACGAGCAGTACTTC
>TRBV10-2|NA|TRBJ2-5|NA
CASSEGDLQETQYF
TGCGCCAGCAGTGAAGGGGACTTGCAAGAGACCCAGTACTTC
>TRBV2|TRBD2|TRBJ2-3|NA
CASSEEAGDTLTDTQYF
TGTGCCAGCAGTGAAGAAGCGGGGGACACTTTGACAGATACGCAGTATTTT
>TRBV4-1|NA|TRBJ2-7|once
CASSQASGGTYEQYF
TGCGCCAGCAGCCAAGCGTCAGGGGGGACCTACGAGCAGTACTTC
>TRBV6-5|NA|TRBJ2-5|NA
CASSPSTVIQETQYF
TGTGCCAGCAGTCCTTCAACAGTTATCCAAGAGACCCAGTACTTC
>TRBV16|NA|TRBJ1-6|NA
CASSYTGTINSPLHF
TGTGCCAGCAGCTACACCGGGACTATAAATTCACCCCTCCACTTT